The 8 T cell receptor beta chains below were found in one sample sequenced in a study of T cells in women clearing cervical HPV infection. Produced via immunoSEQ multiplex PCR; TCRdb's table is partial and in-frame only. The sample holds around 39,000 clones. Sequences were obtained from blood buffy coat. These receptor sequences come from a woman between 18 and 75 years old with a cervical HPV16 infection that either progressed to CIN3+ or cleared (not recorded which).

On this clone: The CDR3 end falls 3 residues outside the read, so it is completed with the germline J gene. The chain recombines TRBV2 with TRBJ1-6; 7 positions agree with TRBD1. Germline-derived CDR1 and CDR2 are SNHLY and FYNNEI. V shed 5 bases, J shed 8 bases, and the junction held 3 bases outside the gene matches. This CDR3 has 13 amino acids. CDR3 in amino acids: CASSTTGDSPLHF. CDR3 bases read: TGTGCCAGCAGTACCACAGGGGATTCACCC. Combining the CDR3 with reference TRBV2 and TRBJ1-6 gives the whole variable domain EPEVTQTPSHQVTQMGQEVILRCVPISNHLYFYWYRQILGQKVEFLVSFYNNEISEKSEIFDDQFSVERPDGSNFTLKIRSTKLEDSAMYFCASSTTGDSPLHFGNGTRLTVT.

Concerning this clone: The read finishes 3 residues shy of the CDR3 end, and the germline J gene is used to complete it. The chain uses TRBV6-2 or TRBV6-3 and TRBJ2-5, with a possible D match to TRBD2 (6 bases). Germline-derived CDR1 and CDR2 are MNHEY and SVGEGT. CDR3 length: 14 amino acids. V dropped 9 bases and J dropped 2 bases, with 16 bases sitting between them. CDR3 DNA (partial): TGTGCCAGTACCCGGGACTGGGCACAAGAGACC. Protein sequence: CASTRDWAQET. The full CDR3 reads CASTRDWAQETQYF.

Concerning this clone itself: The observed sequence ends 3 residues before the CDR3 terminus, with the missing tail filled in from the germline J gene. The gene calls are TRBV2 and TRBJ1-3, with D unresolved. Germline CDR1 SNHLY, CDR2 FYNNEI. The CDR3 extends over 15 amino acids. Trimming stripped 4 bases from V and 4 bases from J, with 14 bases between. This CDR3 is CASSAFGVGGNTIYF. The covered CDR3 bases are TGTGCCAGCAGTGCTTTCGGGGTTGGGGGAAACACC.

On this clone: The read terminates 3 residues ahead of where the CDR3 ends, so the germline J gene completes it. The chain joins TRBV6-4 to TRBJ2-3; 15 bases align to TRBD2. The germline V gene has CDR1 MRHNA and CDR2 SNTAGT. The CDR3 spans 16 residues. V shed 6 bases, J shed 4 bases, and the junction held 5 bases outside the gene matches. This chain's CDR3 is CASSPGLAGGPDTQYF. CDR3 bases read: TGTGCCAGCAGCCCCGGACTAGCGGGAGGGCCAGATACG.

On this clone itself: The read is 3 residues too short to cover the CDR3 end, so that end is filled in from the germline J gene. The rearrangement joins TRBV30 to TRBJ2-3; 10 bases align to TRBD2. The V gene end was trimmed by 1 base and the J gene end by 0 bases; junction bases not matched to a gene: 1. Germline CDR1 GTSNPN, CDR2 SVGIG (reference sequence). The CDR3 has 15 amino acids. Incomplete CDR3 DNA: TGTGCCTGGAGTGGACTAGCGGGTAGCACAGATACG. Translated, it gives CAWSGLAGSTDT. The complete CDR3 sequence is CAWSGLAGSTDTQYF.

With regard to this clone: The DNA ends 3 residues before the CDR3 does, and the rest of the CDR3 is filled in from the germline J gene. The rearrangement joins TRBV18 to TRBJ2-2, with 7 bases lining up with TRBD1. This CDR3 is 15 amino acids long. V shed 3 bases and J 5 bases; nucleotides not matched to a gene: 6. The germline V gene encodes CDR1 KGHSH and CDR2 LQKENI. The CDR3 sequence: CASSPRQGSTGELFF. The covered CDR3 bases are TGTGCCAGCTCACCCCGACAGGGATCGACCGGGGAG.

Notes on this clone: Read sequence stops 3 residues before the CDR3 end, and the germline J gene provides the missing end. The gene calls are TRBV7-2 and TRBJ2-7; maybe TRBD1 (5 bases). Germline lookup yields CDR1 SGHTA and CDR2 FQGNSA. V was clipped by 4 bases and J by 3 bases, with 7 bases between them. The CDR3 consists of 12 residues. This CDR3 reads CASSSQGYEQYF. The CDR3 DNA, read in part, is TGTGCCAGCAGCTCTCAGGGCTACGAG.

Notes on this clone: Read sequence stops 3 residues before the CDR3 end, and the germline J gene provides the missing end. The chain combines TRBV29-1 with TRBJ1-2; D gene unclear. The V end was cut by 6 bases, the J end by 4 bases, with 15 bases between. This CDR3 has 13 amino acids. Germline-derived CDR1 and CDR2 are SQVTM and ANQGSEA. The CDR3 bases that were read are TGCAGCGTCCCAAGGCCAATTACCTATGGC. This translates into CSVPRPITYG. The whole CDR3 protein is CSVPRPITYGYTF.